The 2 T cell receptor beta chains listed next were all sequenced from one sample in a study of cytomegalovirus exposure and HLA in healthy donors. Primers included in the PCR were 60 Vbeta and 13 Jbeta primers. TCRdb keeps only in-frame clones here, not all; method: immunoSEQ multiplex PCR. The sample yields around 130,000 clones, around 74% seen once. The sequenced sample was PBMCs. Receptors originate from a man aged 35-49 years in good health and CMV-seropositive.

This chain links TRBV5-1 with TRBJ1-1; 9 nucleotides line up with TRBD1. Trimming took 1 base from V and 5 from J; bases not matched to a gene: 6. The CDR3 is 15 residues long. Germline V gives CDR1 SGHRS, CDR2 YFSETQ. The CDR3 DNA sequence: TGCGCCAGCAGCTTGATGACAGGGGGGGGTACTGAAGCTTTCTTT. Translating gives CASSLMTGGGTEAFF.

This clone was recorded a few times. The chain uses TRBV27 and TRBJ2-3; TRBD2 matches at 9 bases. The CDR3 spans 15 residues. J gave up 3 bases and V 6 bases, and 7 bases lay outside the gene matches. The germline V gene encodes CDR1 MNHEY and CDR2 SMNVEV (reference sequence). The CDR3 sequence: CASRIAGARTDTQYF. As DNA, the CDR3 is TGTGCCAGCAGAATAGCGGGAGCTAGGACAGATACGCAGTATTTT.